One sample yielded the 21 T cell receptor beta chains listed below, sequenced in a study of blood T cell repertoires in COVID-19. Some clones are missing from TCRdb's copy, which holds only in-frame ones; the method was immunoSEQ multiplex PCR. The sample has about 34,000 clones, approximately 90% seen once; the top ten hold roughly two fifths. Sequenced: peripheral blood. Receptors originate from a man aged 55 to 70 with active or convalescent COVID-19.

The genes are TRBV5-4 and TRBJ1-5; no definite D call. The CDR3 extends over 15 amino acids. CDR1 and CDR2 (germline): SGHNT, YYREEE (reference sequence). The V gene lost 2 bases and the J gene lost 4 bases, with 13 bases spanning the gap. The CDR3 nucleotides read TGTGCCAGCAGCTTCATGGGGTCGGGAAATCAGCCCCAGCATTTT. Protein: CASSFMGSGNQPQHF.

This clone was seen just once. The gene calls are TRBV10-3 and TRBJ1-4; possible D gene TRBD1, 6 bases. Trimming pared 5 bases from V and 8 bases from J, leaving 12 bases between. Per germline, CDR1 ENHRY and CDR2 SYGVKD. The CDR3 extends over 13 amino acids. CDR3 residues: CAISPRGGEKLFF. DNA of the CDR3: TGTGCCATCAGTCCCAGGGGTGGGGAAAAACTGTTTTTT.

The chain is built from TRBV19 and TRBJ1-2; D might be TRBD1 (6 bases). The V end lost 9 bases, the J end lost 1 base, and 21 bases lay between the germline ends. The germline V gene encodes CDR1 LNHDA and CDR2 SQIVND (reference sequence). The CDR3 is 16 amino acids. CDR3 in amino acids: CASPRSSGDLNYGYTF. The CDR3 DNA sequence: TGTGCCAGCCCAAGGTCATCAGGGGACCTTAACTATGGCTACACCTTC.

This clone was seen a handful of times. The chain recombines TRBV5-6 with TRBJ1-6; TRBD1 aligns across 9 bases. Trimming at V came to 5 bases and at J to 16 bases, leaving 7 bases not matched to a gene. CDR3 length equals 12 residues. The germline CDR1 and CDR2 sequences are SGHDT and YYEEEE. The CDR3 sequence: CASRYGQGKLHF. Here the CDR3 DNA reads TGTGCCAGCAGATACGGACAGGGGAAGCTCCACTTT.

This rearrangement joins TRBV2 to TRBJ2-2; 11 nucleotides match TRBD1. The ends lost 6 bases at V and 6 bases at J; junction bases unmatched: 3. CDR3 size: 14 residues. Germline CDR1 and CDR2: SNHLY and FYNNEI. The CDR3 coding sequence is TGTGCCAGCAGCCCGGGACAGGGGGCCGGGGAGCTGTTTTTT. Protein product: CASSPGQGAGELFF.

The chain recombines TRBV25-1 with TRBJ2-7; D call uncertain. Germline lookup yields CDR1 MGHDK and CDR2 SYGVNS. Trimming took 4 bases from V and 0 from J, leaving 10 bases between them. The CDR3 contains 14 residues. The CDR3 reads CASSGVDISYEQYF. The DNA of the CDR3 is TGTGCCAGCAGTGGGGTAGACATCTCCTACGAGCAGTACTTC.

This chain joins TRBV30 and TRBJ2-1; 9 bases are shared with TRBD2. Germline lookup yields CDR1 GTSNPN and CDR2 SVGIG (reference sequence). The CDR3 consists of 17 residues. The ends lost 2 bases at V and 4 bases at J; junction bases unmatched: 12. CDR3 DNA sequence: TGTGCCTGGAGTTGCCCTTTTGATAGCGGGAGTTACAATGAGCAGTTCTTC. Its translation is CAWSCPFDSGSYNEQFF.

CDR3 sequence (DNA): TGTGCCAGCAGACGTCCGAACAGCTACAATGAGCAGTTCTTC. It codes for CASRRPNSYNEQFF. The V and J genes are TRBV27 and TRBJ2-1; D is undetermined. The CDR3 is made up of 14 amino acids. Germline CDR1 MNHEY, CDR2 SMNVEV (reference sequence). V lost 6 bases to trimming and J lost 3 bases, with 12 bases between them.

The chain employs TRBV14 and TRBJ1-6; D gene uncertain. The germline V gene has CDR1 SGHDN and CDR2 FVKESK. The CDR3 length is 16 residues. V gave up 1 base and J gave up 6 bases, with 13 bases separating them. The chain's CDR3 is CASSQAGGRLNSPLHF. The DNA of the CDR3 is TGTGCCAGCAGCCAAGCTGGAGGACGGCTTAATTCACCCCTCCACTTT.

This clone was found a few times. Here the CDR3 reads CASSYGSPYEQYF. DNA for the CDR3: TGTGCCAGCAGTTACGGGAGTCCCTACGAGCAGTACTTC. The J gene is TRBJ2-7, the V gene TRBV6-5; tentatively, D is TRBD2 (5 bases). This CDR3 spans 13 amino acids. The germline gives CDR1 MNHEY, CDR2 SVGAGI. The V end was cut by 2 bases, the J end by 2 bases, with 7 bases between.

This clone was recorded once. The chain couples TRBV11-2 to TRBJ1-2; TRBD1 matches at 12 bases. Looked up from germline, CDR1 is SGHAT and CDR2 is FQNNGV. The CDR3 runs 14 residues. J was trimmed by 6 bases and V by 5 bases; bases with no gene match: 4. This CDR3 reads CASSRDRGLHGYTF. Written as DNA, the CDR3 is TGTGCCAGCAGCCGGGACAGGGGGCTTCATGGCTACACCTTC.

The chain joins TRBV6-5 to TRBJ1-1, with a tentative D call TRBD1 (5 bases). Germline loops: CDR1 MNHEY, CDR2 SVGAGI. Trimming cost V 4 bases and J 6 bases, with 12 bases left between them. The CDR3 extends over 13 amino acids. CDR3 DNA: TGTGCCAGCAGTTCCAGCAGGGATCCTGAAGCTTTCTTT. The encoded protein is CASSSSRDPEAFF.

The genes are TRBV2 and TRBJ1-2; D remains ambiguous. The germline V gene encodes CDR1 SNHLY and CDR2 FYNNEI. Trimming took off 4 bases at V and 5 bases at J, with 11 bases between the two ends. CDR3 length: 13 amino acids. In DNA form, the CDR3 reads TGTGCCAGCAGTGCTAACGGACTGTATGGCTACACCTTC. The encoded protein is CASSANGLYGYTF.

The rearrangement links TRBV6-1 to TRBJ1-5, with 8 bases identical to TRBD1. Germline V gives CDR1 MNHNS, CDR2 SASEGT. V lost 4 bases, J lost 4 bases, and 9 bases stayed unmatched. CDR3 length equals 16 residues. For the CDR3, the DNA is TGTGCCAGCAGTGTGTTTAGGACAGGGACGAATCAGCCCCAGCATTTT. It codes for CASSVFRTGTNQPQHF.

CDR3 sequence reads: CASSLAGVGEQFF. CDR3 coding DNA: TGTGCCAGCAGTCTAGCGGGAGTGGGTGAGCAGTTCTTC. This sequence joins TRBV9 and TRBJ2-1; the match to TRBD2 covers 10 bases. The CDR3 has 13 amino acids. The germline V gene encodes CDR1 SGDLS and CDR2 YYNGEE. V lost 5 bases to trimming and J lost 9 bases; unmatched junction nucleotides: 5.

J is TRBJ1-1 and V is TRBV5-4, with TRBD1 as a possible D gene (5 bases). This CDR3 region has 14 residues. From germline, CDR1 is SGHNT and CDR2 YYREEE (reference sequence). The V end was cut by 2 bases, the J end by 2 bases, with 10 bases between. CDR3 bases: TGTGCCAGCAGCTTCTTTGACAGAAACACTGAAGCTTTCTTT. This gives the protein CASSFFDRNTEAFF.

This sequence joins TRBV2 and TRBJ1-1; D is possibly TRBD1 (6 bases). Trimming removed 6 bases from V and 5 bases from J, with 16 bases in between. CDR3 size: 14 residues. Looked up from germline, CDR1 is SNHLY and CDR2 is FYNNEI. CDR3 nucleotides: TGTGCCAGCAGCCTCGACAGGCGGGAGACTGAAGCTTTCTTT. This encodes CASSLDRRETEAFF.

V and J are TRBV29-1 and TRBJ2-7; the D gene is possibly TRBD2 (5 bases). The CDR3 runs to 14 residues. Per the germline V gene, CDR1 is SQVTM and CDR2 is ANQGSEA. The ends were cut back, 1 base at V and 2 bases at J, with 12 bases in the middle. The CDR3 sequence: CSVEVPSGAYEQYF. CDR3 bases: TGCAGCGTTGAAGTTCCAAGCGGAGCCTACGAGCAGTACTTC.

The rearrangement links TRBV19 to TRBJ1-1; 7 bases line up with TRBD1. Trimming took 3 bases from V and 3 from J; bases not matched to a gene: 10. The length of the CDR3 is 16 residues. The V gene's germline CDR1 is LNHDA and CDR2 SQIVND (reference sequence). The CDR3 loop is CASSIPTTGADTEAFF. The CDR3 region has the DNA TGTGCCAGTAGTATCCCGACCACAGGGGCTGACACTGAAGCTTTCTTT.

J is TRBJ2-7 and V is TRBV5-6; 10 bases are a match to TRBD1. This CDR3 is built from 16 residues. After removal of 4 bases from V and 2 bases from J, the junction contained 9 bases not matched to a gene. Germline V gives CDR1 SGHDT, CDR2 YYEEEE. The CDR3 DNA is TGTGCCAGCAGCCCCCTGTCCGGGACAGGGGCCTACGAGCAGTACTTC. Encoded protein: CASSPLSGTGAYEQYF.

Here the CDR3 reads CASSFTLAGGLKTQYF. The CDR3 coding sequence is TGTGCCAGCAGCTTTACTCTAGCGGGAGGACTGAAGACCCAGTACTTC. The chain couples TRBV7-2 to TRBJ2-5; TRBD2 matches at 11 bases. CDR1 is SGHTA, CDR2 FQGNSA, per germline. The CDR3 spans 16 residues. The junction had 9 bases not matched to a gene; V was cut back by 3 bases and J by 6 bases.